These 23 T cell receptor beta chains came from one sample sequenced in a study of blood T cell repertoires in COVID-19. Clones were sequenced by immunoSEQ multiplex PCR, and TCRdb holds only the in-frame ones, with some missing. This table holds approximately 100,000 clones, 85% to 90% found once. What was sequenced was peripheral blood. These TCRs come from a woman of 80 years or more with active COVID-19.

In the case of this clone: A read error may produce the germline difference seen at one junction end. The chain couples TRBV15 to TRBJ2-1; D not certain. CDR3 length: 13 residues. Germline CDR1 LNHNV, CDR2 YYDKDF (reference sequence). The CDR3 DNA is TGTGCCACCAGCCGAGACTCGTACAATGAGCAGTTCTTC. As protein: CATSRDSYNEQFF.

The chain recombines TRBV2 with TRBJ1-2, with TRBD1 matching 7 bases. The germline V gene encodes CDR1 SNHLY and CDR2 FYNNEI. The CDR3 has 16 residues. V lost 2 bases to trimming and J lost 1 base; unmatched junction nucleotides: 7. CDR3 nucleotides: TGTGCCAGCAGTGAATTGGAACAGGGGATTAACTATGGCTACACCTTC. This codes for CASSELEQGINYGYTF. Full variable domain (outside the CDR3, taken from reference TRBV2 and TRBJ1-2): EPEVTQTPSHQVTQMGQEVILRCVPISNHLYFYWYRQILGQKVEFLVSFYNNEISEKSEIFDDQFSVERPDGSNFTLKIRSTKLEDSAMYFCASSELEQGINYGYTFGSGTRLTVV.

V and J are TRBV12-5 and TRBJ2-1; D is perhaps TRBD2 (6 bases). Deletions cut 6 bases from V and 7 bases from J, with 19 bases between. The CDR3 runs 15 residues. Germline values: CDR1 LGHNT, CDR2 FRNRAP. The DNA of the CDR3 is TGTGCTAGTGGCACAGGACTACTGGGTACGAATGAGCAGTTCTTC. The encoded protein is CASGTGLLGTNEQFF.

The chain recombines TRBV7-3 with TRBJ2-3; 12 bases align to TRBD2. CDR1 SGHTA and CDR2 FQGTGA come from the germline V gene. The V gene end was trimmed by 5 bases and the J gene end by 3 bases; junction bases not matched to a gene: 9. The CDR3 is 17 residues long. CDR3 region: CASSLRLAGDSTDTQYF. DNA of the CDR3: TGTGCCAGCAGCCTAAGACTAGCGGGAGATTCGACAGATACGCAGTATTTT.

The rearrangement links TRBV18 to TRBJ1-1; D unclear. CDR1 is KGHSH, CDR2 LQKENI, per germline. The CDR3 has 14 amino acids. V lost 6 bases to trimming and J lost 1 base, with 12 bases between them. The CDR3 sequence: CASSLPSGNTEAFF. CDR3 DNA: TGTGCCAGCTCTTTACCCTCCGGGAACACTGAAGCTTTCTTT.

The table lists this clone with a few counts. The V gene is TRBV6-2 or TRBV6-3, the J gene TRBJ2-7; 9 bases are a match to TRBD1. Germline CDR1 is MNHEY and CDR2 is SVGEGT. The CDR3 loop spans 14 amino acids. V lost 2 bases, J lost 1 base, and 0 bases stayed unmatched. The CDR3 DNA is TGTGCCAGCAGTTACGACAGGGGGTCCTACGAGCAGTACTTC. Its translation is CASSYDRGSYEQYF.

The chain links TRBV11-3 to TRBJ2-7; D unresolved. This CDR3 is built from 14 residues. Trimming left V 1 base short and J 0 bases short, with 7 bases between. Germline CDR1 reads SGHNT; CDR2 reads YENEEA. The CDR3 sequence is CASSLGASSYEQYF. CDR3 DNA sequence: TGTGCCAGCAGCTTAGGTGCGAGCTCCTACGAGCAGTACTTC.

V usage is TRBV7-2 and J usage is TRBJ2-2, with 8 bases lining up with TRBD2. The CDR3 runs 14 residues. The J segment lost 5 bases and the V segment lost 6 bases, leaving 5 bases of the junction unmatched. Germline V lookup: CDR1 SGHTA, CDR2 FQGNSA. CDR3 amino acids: CASRGTRATGELFF. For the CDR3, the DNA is TGTGCCAGCAGGGGGACTAGGGCGACCGGGGAGCTGTTTTTT.

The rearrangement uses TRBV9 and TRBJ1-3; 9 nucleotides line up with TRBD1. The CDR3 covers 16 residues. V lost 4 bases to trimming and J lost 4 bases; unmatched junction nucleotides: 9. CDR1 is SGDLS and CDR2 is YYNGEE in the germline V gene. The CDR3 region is CASSPLVGTGGNTIYF. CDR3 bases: TGTGCCAGCAGCCCGCTTGTAGGGACAGGGGGAAACACCATATATTTT.

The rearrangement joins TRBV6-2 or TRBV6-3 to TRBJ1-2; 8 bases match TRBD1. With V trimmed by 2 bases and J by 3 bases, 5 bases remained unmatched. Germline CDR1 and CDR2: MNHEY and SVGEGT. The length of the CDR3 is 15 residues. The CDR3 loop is CASSYGAGGDYGYTF. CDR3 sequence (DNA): TGTGCCAGCAGTTACGGGGCAGGGGGCGACTATGGCTACACCTTC.

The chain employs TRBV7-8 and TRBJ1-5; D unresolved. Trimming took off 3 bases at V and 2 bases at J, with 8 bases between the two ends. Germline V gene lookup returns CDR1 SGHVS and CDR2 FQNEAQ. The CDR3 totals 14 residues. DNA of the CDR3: TGTGCCAGCAGCTTCTCCCGTGGCAATCAGCCCCAGCATTTT. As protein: CASSFSRGNQPQHF.

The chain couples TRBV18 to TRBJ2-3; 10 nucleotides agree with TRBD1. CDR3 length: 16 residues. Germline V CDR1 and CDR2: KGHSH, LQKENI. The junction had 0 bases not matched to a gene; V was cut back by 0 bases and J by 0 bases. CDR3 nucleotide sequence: TGTGCCAGCTCACCACCGGGACAGGGGAGCACAGATACGCAGTATTTT. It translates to CASSPPGQGSTDTQYF.

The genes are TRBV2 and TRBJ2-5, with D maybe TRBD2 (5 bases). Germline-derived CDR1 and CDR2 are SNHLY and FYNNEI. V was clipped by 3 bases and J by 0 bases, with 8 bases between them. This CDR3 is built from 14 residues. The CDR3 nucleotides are TGTGCCAGCAGTGAGGCCGGGGACCAAGAGACCCAGTACTTC. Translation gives CASSEAGDQETQYF.

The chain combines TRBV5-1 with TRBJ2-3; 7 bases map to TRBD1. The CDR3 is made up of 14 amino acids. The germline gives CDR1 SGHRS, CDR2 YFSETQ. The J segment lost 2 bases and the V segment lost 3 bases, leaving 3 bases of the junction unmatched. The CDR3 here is CASSWDSTTDTQYF. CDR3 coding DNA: TGCGCCAGCAGCTGGGACAGTACCACAGATACGCAGTATTTT.

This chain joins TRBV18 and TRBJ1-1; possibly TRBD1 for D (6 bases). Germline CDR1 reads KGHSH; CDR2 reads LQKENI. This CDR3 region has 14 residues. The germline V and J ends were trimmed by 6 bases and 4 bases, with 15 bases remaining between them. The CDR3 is CASSTSQGPTEAFF. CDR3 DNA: TGTGCCAGCTCGACATCACAGGGACCCACTGAAGCTTTCTTT.

CDR3 in DNA: TGTGCCAGCACCACCCTAGCGGGAGGGCCTCGCAATGAGCAGTTCTTC. It yields the protein CASTTLAGGPRNEQFF. V gene TRBV28 combines with J gene TRBJ2-1; 12 positions match TRBD2. Germline values: CDR1 MDHEN, CDR2 SYDVKM. The CDR3 runs 16 residues. The V gene end was trimmed by 7 bases and the J gene end by 6 bases; junction bases not matched to a gene: 10.

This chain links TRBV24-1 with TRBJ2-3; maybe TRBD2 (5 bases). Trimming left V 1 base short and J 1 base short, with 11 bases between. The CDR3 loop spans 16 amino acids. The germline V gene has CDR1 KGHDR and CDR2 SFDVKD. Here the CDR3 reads CATSDFGSVGTDTQYF. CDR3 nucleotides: TGTGCCACCAGTGATTTCGGTAGCGTGGGCACAGATACGCAGTATTTT.

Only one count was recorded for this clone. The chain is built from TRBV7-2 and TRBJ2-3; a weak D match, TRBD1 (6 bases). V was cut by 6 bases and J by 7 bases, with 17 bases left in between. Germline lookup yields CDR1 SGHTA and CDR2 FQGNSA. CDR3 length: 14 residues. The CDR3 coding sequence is TGTGCCAGCAGAAAGGGGCGAGGGGGTTATACGCAGTATTTT. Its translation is CASRKGRGGYTQYF.

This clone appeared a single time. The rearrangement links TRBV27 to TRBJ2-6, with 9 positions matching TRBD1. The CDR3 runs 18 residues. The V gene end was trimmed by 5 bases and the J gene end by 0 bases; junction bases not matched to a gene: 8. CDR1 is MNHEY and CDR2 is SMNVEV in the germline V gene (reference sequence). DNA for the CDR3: TGTGCCAGCAGTCCCGGGACAGGGCTAAGCTCTGGGGCCAACGTCCTGACTTTC. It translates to CASSPGTGLSSGANVLTF.

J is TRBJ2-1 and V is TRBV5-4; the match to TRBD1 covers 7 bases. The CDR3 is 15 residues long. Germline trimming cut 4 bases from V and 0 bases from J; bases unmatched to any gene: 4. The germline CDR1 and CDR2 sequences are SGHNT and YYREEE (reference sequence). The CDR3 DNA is TGTGCCAGCAGCATAGGACAGGACTCCTACAATGAGCAGTTCTTC. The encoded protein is CASSIGQDSYNEQFF.

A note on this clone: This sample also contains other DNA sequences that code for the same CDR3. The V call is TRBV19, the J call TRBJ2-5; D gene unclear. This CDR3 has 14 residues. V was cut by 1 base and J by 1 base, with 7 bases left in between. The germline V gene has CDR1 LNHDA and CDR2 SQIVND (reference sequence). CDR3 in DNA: TGTGCCAGTAGTATAGGACAAGTCCAAGAGACCCAGTACTTC. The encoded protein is CASSIGQVQETQYF.

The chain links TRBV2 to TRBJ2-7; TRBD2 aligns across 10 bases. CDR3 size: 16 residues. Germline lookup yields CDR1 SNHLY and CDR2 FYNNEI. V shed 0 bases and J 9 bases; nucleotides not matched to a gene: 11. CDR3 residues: CASSEAGLAVARGQYF. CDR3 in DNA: TGTGCCAGCAGTGAAGCTGGACTAGCGGTGGCCCGAGGGCAGTACTTC.

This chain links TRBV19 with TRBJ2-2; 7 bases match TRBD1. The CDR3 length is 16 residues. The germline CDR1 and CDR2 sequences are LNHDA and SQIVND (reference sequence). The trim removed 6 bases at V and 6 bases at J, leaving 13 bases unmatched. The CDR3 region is CASSNRGPPEAGELFF. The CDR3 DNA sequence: TGTGCCAGTAGCAACAGGGGCCCCCCAGAGGCCGGGGAGCTGTTTTTT.